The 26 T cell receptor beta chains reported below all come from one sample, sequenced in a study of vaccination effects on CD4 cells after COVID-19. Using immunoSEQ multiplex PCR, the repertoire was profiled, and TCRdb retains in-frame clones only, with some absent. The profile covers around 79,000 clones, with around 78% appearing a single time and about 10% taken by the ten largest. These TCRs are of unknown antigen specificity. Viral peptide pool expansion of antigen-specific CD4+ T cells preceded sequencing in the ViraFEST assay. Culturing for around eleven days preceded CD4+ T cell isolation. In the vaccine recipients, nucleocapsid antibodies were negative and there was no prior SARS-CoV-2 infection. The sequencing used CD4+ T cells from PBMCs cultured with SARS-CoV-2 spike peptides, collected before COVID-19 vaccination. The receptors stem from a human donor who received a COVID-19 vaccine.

In DNA form, the CDR3 reads TGTGCCAGCAGCTTATATGCAGGTCCGGGTGAGCAGTACGTC. It is translated as CASSLYAGPGEQYV. The chain uses TRBV13 and TRBJ2-7; D gene ambiguous. This CDR3 has 14 residues. Germline V gene lookup returns CDR1 PRHDT and CDR2 FYEKMQ (reference sequence). V was shortened by 2 bases and J by 7 bases, with 15 bases between the two germline ends.

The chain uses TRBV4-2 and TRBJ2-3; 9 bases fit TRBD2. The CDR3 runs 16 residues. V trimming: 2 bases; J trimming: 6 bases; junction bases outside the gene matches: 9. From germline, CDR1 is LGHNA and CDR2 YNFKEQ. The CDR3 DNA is TGTGCCAGCAGCCAATTCGGCGGGGGGGCAGACGATACGCAGTATTTT. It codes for CASSQFGGGADDTQYF.

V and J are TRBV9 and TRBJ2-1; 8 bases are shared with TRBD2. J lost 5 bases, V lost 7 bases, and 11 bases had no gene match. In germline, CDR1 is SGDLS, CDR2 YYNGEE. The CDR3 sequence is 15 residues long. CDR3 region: CASDRTGGQNNEQFF. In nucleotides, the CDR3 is TGTGCCAGCGATCGGACGGGGGGGCAGAACAATGAGCAGTTCTTC.

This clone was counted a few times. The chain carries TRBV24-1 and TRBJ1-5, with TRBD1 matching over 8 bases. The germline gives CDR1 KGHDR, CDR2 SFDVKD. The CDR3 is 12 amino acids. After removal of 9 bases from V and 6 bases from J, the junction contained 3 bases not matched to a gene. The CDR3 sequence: CATSQGAQPQHF. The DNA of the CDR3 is TGTGCCACCTCCCAGGGGGCTCAGCCCCAGCATTTT.

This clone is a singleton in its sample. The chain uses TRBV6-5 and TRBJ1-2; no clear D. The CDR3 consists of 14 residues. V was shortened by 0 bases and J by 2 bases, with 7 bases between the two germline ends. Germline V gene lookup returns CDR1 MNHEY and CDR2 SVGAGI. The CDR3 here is CASSYSAYNYGYTF. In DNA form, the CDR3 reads TGTGCCAGCAGTTACTCGGCTTACAACTATGGCTACACCTTC.

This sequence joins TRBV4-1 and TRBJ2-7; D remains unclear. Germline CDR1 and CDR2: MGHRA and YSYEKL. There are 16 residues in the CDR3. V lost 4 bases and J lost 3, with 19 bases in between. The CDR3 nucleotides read TGCGCCAGCAGCCCCCTGCCGGGCAGGAGATTCTACGAGCAGTACGTC. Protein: CASSPLPGRRFYEQYV.

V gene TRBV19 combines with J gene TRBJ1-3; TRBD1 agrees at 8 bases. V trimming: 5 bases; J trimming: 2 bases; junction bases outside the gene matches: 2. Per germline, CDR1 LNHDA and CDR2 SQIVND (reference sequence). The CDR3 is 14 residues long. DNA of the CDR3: TGTGCCAGTAGTGCGACAGGGGCTGGAAACACCATATATTTT. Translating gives CASSATGAGNTIYF.

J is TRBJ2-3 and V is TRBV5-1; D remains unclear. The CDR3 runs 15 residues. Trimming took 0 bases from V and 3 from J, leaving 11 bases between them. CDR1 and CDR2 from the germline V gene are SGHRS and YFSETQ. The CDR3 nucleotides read TGCGCCAGCAGCTTGGGGGCAGCGAATACAGATACGCAGTATTTT. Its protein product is CASSLGAANTDTQYF.

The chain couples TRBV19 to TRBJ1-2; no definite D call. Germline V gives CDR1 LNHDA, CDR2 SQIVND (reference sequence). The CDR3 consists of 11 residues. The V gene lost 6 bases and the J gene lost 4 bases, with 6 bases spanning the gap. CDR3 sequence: CASSGSYGYTF. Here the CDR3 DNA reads TGTGCCAGTAGCGGAAGCTATGGCTACACCTTC.

As DNA, the CDR3 is TGTGCCAGTAGCTCCCCCACAGGGGGCAATCAGCCCCAGCATTTT. This translates into CASSSPTGGNQPQHF. This chain uses TRBV19 with TRBJ1-5, with 7 bases identical to TRBD1. CDR3 length: 15 residues. Trimming at V came to 6 bases and at J to 2 bases, leaving 7 bases not matched to a gene. Germline loops: CDR1 LNHDA, CDR2 SQIVND (reference sequence).

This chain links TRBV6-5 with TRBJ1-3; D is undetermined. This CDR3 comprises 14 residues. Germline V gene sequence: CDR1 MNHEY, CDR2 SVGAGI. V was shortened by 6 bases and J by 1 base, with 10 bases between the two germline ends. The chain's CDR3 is CASSPGLSGNTIYF. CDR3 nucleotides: TGTGCCAGCAGCCCGGGCCTTTCTGGAAACACCATATATTTT.

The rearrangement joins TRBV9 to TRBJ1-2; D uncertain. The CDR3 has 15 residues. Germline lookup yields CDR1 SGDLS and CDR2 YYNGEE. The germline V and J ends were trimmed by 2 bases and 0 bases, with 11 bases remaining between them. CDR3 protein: CASSVMGSANYGYTF. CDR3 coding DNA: TGTGCCAGCAGCGTTATGGGCAGTGCTAACTATGGCTACACCTTC.

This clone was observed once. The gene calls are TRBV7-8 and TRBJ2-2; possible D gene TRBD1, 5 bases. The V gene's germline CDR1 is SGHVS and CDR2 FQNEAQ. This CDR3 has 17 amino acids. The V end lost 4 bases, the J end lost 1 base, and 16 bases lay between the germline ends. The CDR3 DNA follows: TGTGCCAGCAGCTCGGGTTCAGACAGATGGAACACCGGGGAGCTGTTTTTT. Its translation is CASSSGSDRWNTGELFF. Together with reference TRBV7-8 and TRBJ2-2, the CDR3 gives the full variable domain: GAGVSQSPRYKVAKRGQDVALRCDPISGHVSLFWYQQALGQGPEFLTYFQNEAQLDKSGLPSDRFFAERPEGSVSTLKIQRTQQEDSAVYLCASSSGSDRWNTGELFFGEGSRLTVL.

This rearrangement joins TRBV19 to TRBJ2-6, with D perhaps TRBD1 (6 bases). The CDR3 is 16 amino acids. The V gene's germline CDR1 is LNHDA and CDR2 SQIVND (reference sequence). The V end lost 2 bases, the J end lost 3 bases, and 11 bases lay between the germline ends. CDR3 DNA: TGTGCCAGTAGTATATCAGGGGCGGGTGGGGCCAACGTCCTGACTTTC. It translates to CASSISGAGGANVLTF.

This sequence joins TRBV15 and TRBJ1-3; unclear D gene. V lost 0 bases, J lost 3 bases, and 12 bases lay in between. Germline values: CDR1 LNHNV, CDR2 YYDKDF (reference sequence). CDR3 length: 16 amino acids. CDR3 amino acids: CATSRDLGLNGNTIYF. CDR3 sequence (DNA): TGTGCCACCAGCAGAGATCTCGGGCTTAATGGAAACACCATATATTTT.

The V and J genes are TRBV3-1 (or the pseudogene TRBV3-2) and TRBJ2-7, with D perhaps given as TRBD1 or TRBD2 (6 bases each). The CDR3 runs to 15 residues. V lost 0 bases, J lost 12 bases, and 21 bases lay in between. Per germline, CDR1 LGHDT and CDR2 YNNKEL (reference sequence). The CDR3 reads CASSQDRRGWGGLYV. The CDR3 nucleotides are TGTGCCAGCAGCCAAGATCGGAGGGGGTGGGGAGGTTTGTACGTC.

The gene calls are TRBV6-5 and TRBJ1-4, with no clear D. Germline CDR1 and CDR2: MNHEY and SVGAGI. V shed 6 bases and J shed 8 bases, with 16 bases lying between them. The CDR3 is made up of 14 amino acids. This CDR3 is CASSANAGGEKLFF. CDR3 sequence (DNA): TGTGCCAGCAGCGCCAACGCGGGAGGGGAAAAACTGTTTTTT.

CDR3 nucleotides: TGTGCCAGCAGCCCCTACACAGATACGCAGTATTTT. It is translated as CASSPYTDTQYF. V gene TRBV7-2 combines with J gene TRBJ2-3; D is unresolved. Between the trimmed V and J ends, which lost 5 bases and 2 bases, there was a span of 5 bases. Germline-derived CDR1 and CDR2 are SGHTA and FQGNSA. The CDR3 is 12 amino acids.

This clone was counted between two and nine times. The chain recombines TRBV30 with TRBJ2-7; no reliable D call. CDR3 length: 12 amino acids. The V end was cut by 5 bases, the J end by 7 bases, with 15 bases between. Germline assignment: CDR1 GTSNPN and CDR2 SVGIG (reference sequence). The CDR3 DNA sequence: TGTGCCTGGGCCGGACCCTCTGGGGAGCAGTACGTC. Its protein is CAWAGPSGEQYV.

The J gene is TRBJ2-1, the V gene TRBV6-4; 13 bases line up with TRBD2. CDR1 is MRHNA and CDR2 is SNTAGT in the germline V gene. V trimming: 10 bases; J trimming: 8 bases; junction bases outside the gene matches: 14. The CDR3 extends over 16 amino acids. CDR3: CAIRGRTSGGADEQFF. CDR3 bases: TGTGCCATCAGGGGTAGGACTAGCGGGGGCGCGGATGAGCAGTTCTTC.

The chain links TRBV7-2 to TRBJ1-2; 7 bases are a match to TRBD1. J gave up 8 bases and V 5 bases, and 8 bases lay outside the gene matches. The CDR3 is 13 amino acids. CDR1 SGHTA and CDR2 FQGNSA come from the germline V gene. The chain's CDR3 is CASSPARGEGYTF. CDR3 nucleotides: TGTGCCAGCAGCCCAGCCAGGGGGGAGGGCTACACCTTC.

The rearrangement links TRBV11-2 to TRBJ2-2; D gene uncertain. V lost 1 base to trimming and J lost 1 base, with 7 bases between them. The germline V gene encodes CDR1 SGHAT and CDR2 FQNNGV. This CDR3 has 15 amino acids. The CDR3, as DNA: TGTGCCAGCAGCTTAGCACTCCTGAACACCGGGGAGCTGTTTTTT. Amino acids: CASSLALLNTGELFF.

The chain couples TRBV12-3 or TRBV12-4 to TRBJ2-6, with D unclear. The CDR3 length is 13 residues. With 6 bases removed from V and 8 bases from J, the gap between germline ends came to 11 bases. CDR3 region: CASRRQYSNVLTF. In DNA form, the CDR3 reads TGTGCCAGCAGACGGCAGTACTCCAACGTCCTGACTTTC.

CDR3 coding DNA: TGTGCCAGTAGTATAGATCCTGCCCGGACAGGGGTACAGTTCTTC. As protein: CASSIDPARTGVQFF. The J gene is TRBJ2-1, the V gene TRBV19, with TRBD1 matching 9 bases. The germline CDR1 and CDR2 sequences are LNHDA and SQIVND (reference sequence). CDR3 length: 15 amino acids. The V gene end was trimmed by 0 bases and the J gene end by 13 bases; junction bases not matched to a gene: 10.

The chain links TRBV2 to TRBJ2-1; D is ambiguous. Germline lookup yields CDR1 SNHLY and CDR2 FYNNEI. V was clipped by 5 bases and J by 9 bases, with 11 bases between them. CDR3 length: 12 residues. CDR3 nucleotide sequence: TGTGCCAGCAGTTCGAGTATGGTTGAGCAGTTCTTC. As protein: CASSSSMVEQFF. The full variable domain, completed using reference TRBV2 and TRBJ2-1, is EPEVTQTPSHQVTQMGQEVILRCVPISNHLYFYWYRQILGQKVEFLVSFYNNEISEKSEIFDDQFSVERPDGSNFTLKIRSTKLEDSAMYFCASSSSMVEQFFGPGTRLTVL.

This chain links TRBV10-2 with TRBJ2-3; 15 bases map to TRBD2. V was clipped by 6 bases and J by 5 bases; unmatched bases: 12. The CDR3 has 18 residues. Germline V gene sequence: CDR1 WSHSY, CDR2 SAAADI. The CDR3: CASSFLRTSGGDRDTQYF. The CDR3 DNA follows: TGCGCCAGCAGCTTTCTGAGGACTAGCGGGGGGGACCGAGATACGCAGTATTTT.